This TCR beta chain originates from a study of cytomegalovirus exposure and HLA in healthy donors. After removal of 2 bases from V and 2 bases from J, the junction contained 2 bases not matched to a gene. Germline CDR1 is MRHNA and CDR2 is SNTAGT. The CDR3 is 16 residues long. The study ran its PCR with 60 Vbeta and 13 Jbeta primers. Per the original data handling: In a later analysis, of 79 million or so unique beta chains, roughly 11 million appeared in at least two donors. Profiling relied on immunoSEQ multiplex PCR, and the TCRdb table lists in-frame clones only, not all of them. The V and J calls and clone size come from that table; D and trimming were worked out from the DNA. The repertoire holds around 120,000 clones, over 8% seen once, with around 3% in the top ten. Points from the study as a whole: Most of the CMV-associated TCR beta chains (in a later analysis) appeared to be HLA-restricted. The analysis excluded some indistinguishable V segments, including TRBV6-2 and TRBV6-3.

This clone was seen a few times. Its antigen remains unidentified. This receptor was taken from a young man in good health and CMV-seronegative. The J gene is TRBJ2-3, the V gene TRBV6-4, with 12 bases aligning to TRBD2. The sample was PBMCs. CDR3 DNA: TGTGCCAGCAGTGACGCTAGCGGGGGGGCCACAGATACGCAGTATTTT. This encodes CASSDASGGATDTQYF.